Only a few counts were recorded for the clone carrying this T cell receptor beta chain. The data belong to a study of blood T cell repertoires in COVID-19. Clones were sequenced by immunoSEQ multiplex PCR, and TCRdb holds only the in-frame ones, with some missing. The table lists a few hundred thousand clones, 88% of them singletons, with about 0.94% in the top ten. Unmatched junction bases numbered 19, after V lost 4 bases and J lost 2 bases. The CDR3 consists of 19 residues. Germline V lookup: CDR1 MNHNS, CDR2 SASEGT. The specimen sequenced was PBMCs or T cells enriched from blood (not recorded which). J is TRBJ1-2 and V is TRBV6-1, with 7 bases aligning to TRBD1. This TCR was sampled from a woman aged 30 to 39 who had been exposed to COVID-19. The CDR3 coding sequence is TGTGCCAGCAGTGGCGGCGCTTCGGGTGAGGGGGCCGTAAACTATGGCTACACCTTC. It specifies CASSGGASGEGAVNYGYTF.